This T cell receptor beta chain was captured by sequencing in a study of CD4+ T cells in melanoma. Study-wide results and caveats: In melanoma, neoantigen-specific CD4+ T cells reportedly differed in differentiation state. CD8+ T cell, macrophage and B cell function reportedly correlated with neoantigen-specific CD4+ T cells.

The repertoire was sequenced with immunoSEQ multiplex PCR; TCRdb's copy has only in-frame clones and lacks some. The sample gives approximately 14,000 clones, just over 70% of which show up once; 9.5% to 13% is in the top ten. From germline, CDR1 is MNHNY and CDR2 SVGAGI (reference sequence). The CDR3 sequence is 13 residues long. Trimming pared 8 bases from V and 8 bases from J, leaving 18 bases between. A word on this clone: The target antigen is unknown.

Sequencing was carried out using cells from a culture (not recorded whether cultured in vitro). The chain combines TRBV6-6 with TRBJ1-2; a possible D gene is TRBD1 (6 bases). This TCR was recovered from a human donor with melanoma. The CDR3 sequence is CASRRGAFRGYTF. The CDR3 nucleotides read TGTGCCAGCCGCCGGGGGGCCTTTCGAGGCTACACCTTC.